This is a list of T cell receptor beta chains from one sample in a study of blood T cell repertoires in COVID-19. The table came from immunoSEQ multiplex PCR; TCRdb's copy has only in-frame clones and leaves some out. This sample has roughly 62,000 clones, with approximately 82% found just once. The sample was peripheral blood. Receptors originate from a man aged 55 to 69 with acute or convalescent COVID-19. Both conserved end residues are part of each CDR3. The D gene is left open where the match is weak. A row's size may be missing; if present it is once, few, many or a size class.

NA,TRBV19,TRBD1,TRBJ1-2,CASSVTQGATGYTF,TGTGCCAGTAGTGTTACCCAGGGGGCGACTGGCTACACCTTC
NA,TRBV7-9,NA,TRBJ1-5,CASSTPRQDGHQPQHF,TGTGCCAGCAGCACCCCGAGACAGGATGGGCACCAGCCCCAGCATTTT
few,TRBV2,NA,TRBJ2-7,CASSDAYEQYF,TGTGCCAGCAGTGACGCCTACGAGCAGTACTTC
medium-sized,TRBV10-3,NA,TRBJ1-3,CAISGVSGENTIYF,TGTGCCATCAGTGGTGTTTCAGGGGAAAACACCATATATTTT
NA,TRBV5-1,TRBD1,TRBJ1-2,CASSLVVTGPTSGGYTF,TGCGCCAGCAGCTTGGTAGTGACAGGGCCCACCTCAGGGGGCTACACCTTC
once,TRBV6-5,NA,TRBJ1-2,CASSYGSGFRDGYTF,TGTGCCAGCAGTTACGGCTCAGGGTTCCGGGATGGCTACACCTTC
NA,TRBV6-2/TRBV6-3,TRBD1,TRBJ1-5,CASSYLRGGERNQPQHF,TGTGCCAGCAGTTACCTCAGAGGGGGCGAGCGCAATCAGCCCCAGCATTTT
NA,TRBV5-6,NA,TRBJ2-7,CASSLRTGYEQYF,TGTGCCAGCAGCTTGCGTACAGGCTACGAGCAGTACTTC
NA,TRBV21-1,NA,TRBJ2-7,CASSGGTPTGEQYF,TGTGCCAGCAGCGGGGGGACCCCGACGGGCGAGCAGTACTTC
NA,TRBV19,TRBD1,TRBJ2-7,CASSIQGASYEQYF,TGTGCCAGTAGTATCCAGGGGGCCTCCTACGAGCAGTACTTC
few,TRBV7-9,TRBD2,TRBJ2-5,CASSLLAGQETQYF,TGTGCCAGCAGCTTACTAGCGGGGCAAGAGACCCAGTACTTC
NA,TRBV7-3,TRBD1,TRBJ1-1,CASSHTGGRTEAFF,TGTGCCAGCAGCCATACAGGGGGAAGGACTGAAGCTTTCTTT
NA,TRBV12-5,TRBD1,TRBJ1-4,CASGLGGQGGEKLFF,TGTGCTAGTGGTTTGGGGGGACAGGGTGGCGAAAAACTGTTTTTT
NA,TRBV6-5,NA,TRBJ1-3,CASSQQGPGNTIYF,TGTGCCAGCAGTCAACAGGGACCTGGAAACACCATATATTTT
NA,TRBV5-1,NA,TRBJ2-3,CASSLGQYFTDTQYF,TGCGCCAGCAGCTTGGGACAGTACTTCACAGATACGCAGTATTTT
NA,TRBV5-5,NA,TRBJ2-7,CASSAPGNEQYF,TGTGCCAGCAGCGCCCCAGGGAACGAGCAGTACTTC
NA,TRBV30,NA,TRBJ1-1,CAWRLTTREGQAFF,TGTGCCTGGAGACTAACGACTCGGGAGGGTCAAGCTTTCTTT
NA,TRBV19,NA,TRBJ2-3,CASRGGQSTDTQYF,TGTGCCAGTAGAGGTGGGCAGAGCACAGATACGCAGTATTTT
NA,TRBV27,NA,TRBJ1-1,CASIINGKKAFF,TGTGCCAGCATCATTAACGGGAAAAAAGCTTTCTTT
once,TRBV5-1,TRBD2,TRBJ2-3,CASSWGTSGGIDTQYF,TGCGCCAGCAGCTGGGGGACTAGCGGGGGTATAGATACGCAGTATTTT
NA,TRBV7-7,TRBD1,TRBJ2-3,CASSYRGGTDTQYF,TGTGCTAGCAGTTACAGGGGAGGCACAGATACGCAGTATTTT
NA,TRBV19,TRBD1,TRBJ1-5,CASRRTGYSNQPQHF,TGTGCCAGTCGACGGACAGGATATAGCAATCAGCCCCAGCATTTT
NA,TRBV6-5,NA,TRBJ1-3,CASKLGTTGNTIYF,TGTGCCAGTAAGCTCGGGACAACTGGAAACACCATATATTTT
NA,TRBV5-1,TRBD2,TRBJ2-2,CASSSGLAGGHGELFF,TGCGCCAGCAGCTCCGGACTAGCGGGGGGTCACGGGGAGCTGTTTTTT
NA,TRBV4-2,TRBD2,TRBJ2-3,CASSPTSVDTDTQYF,TGTGCCAGCAGCCCGACTAGCGTAGACACAGATACGCAGTATTTT
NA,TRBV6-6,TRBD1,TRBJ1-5,CASSQGQGQPQHF,TGTGCCAGCAGTCAGGGACAGGGCCAGCCCCAGCATTTT
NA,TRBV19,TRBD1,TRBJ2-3,CASSIRGPSTDTQYF,TGTGCCAGTAGTATCAGGGGGCCATCAACAGATACGCAGTATTTT
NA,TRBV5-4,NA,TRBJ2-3,CASSLARTDRDTQYF,TGTGCCAGCAGCTTGGCTAGGACAGATAGAGATACGCAGTATTTT
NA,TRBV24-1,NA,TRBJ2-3,CATRSGDTQYF,TGTGCCACCAGAAGCGGAGATACGCAGTATTTT
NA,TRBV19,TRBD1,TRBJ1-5,CASSIAPGGPQHF,TGTGCCAGTAGTATAGCCCCAGGGGGGCCCCAGCATTTT
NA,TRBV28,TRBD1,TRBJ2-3,CASSLGTVGPDTQYF,TGTGCCAGCAGTTTAGGGACAGTGGGTCCAGATACGCAGTATTTT
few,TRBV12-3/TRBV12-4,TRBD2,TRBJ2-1,CASCSAGGVEFF,TGTGCCAGCTGCTCAGCGGGGGGGGTGGAGTTCTTC
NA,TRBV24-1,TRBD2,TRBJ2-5,CATSAPSGGGETQYF,TGTGCCACCAGTGCCCCTAGCGGGGGGGGAGAGACCCAGTACTTC
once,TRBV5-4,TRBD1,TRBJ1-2,CASTYIGQGEGYTF,TGTGCCAGCACCTATATCGGACAGGGAGAGGGCTACACCTTC
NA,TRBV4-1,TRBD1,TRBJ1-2,CASSQRSSGTANYGYTF,TGCGCCAGCAGCCAACGATCTTCCGGGACAGCTAACTATGGCTACACCTTC
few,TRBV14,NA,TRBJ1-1,CASSHDYLGGALNTEAFF,TGTGCCAGCAGCCACGACTATTTGGGAGGGGCCTTGAACACTGAAGCTTTCTTT
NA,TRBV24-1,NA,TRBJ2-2,CATSLSGNTGELFF,TGTGCCACCAGTCTCAGCGGCAACACCGGGGAGCTGTTTTTT
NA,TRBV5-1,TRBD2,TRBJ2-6,CASSSGLANGANVLTF,TGCGCCAGCAGCTCAGGACTAGCTAATGGGGCCAACGTCCTGACTTTC
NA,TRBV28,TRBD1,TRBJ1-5,CASSHFFGTGNQPQHF,TGTGCCAGCAGTCACTTCTTCGGGACAGGTAATCAGCCCCAGCATTTT
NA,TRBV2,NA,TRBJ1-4,CASSFIQDNNEKLFF,TGTGCCAGCAGTTTCATTCAGGACAATAATGAAAAACTGTTTTTT
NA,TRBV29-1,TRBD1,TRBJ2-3,CSVEDGNRGTTDTQYF,TGCAGCGTTGAAGACGGCAACAGGGGCACCACAGATACGCAGTATTTT
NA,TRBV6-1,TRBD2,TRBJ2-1,CASSEVGRGEQFF,TGTGCCAGCAGTGAAGTAGGGAGGGGAGAGCAGTTCTTC
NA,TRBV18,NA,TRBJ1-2,CASSPQGGGYGYTF,TGTGCCAGCTCACCCCAGGGAGGCGGGTATGGCTACACCTTC